This paragraph reports one TCR beta chain. Its recognized antigen is unknown. No base qualities exist here, and no much larger clone lies one base off it. To sequence the TCRbeta CDR3 region, genomic DNA was isolated from the sorted cells. TCRbeta CDR3 regions were sequenced using the immunoSEQ Assay. TCRdb re-hosts the immuneACCESS table, in-frame sequences only. Its copies lack some clones; in the studies checked, an unresolved V gene accounts for under half of them, and the cause for the rest is not known. The sample data list 11,000 or so clones, and roughly 77% of these were observed just once. The ten most abundant clones make up more than 13% of the sample. The entry originates in a study of OX40 agonist ivuxolimab in advanced cancers. Concerning the study at large: Ivuxolimab was a fully human IgG2 agonistic monoclonal antibody targeting the costimulatory receptor OX40 (CD134). Intravenous ivuxolimab was administered to patients every 2 weeks at six dose levels: 0.01, 0.1, 0.3, 1.5, 3 and 10 mg/kg. Of the roughly 52 dose-escalation patients, hepatocellular carcinoma was present in about 19, melanoma in around 15, renal cell carcinoma in 9 and head and neck cancer in 9. A male proportion of roughly 80% and a mean age of about 60 years, ranging from roughly 23 to 79, were recorded for the dose-escalation cohort. Patients were allowed to have had prior anti-PD-1, anti-PD-L1 or anti-CTLA-4 therapy, and 40% of the dose-escalation patients had previously received checkpoint inhibitors. Partial responses were achieved by three dose-escalation patients, of whom one had hepatocellular carcinoma and two had cutaneous melanoma. Peripheral TCRbeta sequencing aimed to test whether ivuxolimab altered TCR sequence diversity and caused clonal T-cell expansion. The paper reports the monotherapy dose-escalation portion (N of about 54 patients) of the phase I ivuxolimab trial.

Overall study results and their limits: In the 0.1-3.0 mg/kg groups, partial responders were among the patients with the lowest normalized peripheral clonal expansion, particularly in CD8+ T cells. Low levels of normalized T-cell clonal expansion were also seen in some nonresponding patients. Which antigens the clonally expanded peripheral T cells were specific for was not determined. At doses of 0.1 to 3.0 mg/kg, clonal expansion of both CD4+ and CD8+ blood T cells was observed from baseline to week 6. After ivuxolimab, more expanded clones were found on average in CD8+ T cells than in CD4+ T cells.

The CDR3 has 16 amino acids, counting the end cysteine and phenylalanine. The sequence is cut down to CDR3 DNA, 48 bases in frame from base 1. Taken from the germline V gene, the CDR1 and CDR2 loops are KGHSH and LQKENI. V is reduced by 3 bases and J by 8 bases, leaving a spacing of 20 bases between them. Patients with a history of autoimmune disease or receiving systemic immunosuppression were excluded from the trial. Peripheral blood for TCR sequencing was collected from all dose cohorts at baseline, on cycle 4 day 1, and on cycle 7 day 1. Samples were obtained from an open-label, multicenter, first-in-human phase I dose-escalation trial of ivuxolimab. The trial enrolled adults with locally advanced or metastatic head and neck squamous cell, hepatocellular, melanoma or renal cell carcinoma. Before TCR sequencing, CD4+ T cells and CD8+ T cells were sorted from peripheral blood as separate populations.

The material sequenced was CD4+ or CD8+ T cells sorted from blood, taken in a trial of the OX40 agonist ivuxolimab. The receptor comes from an adult with an advanced solid tumor such as melanoma, head and neck, liver or kidney cancer. The sequence is built from TRBV18 and TRBJ2-1, with the D segment possibly TRBD1 or TRBD2, each aligning over 5 bases. DNA sequence: TGTGCCAGCTCACCCCCGGCTAGGGGAATGGGGGATGAGCAGTTCTTC. Its translation is CASSPPARGMGDEQFF.